Listed below are T cell receptor beta chains from one sample, sequenced in a study of T-cell reconstitution after alpha-beta-depleted transplantation in children. Using its own MiXCR run on the PCR reads, TCRdb lists one record per CDR3 protein. The repertoire consists of over 200,000 distinct CDR3 sequences, with over 15% occurring once and the leading ten covering 40% to 50%. Sequencing was performed on PBMCs, mostly from graft donor cells, taken 360 days after TCRalphabeta/CD19-depleted stem cell transplant. Every receptor here comes from a male patient between 2 and 10 years old who had a stem cell transplant for acute lymphoblastic leukemia, so the T cells may come from the graft donor. CDR3s include the opening cysteine and the closing phenylalanine or tryptophan. D genes are given only for firm matches. Expanded clones are given a class, and other clones once, few, many or no size at all.

d_gene	v_gene	j_gene	abundance	CDR3nt	CDR3aa
TRBD1	TRBV7-2	TRBJ2-7	-	TGTGCCAGCAGCTCACAGGGGACCCCCCCCTACGAGCAGTACTTC	CASSSQGTPPYEQYF
-	TRBV4-3	TRBJ2-1	few	TGCGCCAGCAGTCCAGGTCCATCCTACAATGAGCAGTTCTTC	CASSPGPSYNEQFF
TRBD1	TRBV28	TRBJ2-5	many	TGTGCCAGCAGTTTAACAGGGGGCGGGGAGACCCAGTACTTC	CASSLTGGGETQYF
TRBD1	TRBV7-6	TRBJ2-7	once	TGTGCCAGCAGCCGAAGGACAGGGGAATCCTACGAGCAGTACTTC	CASSRRTGESYEQYF
TRBD2	TRBV20-1	TRBJ2-1	many	TGCAGTGCTACCTTGGACGGGGGGGTAAATGAGCAGTTCTTC	CSATLDGGVNEQFF
-	TRBV7-8	TRBJ2-2	few	TGTGCCAGCAGCTTCCTAATGAACACCGGGGAGCTGTTTTTT	CASSFLMNTGELFF
TRBD1	TRBV10-3	TRBJ1-2	-	TGTGCCACATCATGGGACGGGACAGGCTATGGCTACACCTTC	CATSWDGTGYGYTF
-	TRBV5-1	TRBJ2-7	few	TGCGCCAGCAGCCCCGAAAGTAACTACGAGCAGTACTTC	CASSPESNYEQYF
TRBD1	TRBV12-3/TRBV12-4	TRBJ1-2	few	TGTGCCAGCAAGCCGGGACAGGGGTACTATGGCTACACCTTC	CASKPGQGYYGYTF
-	TRBV20-1	TRBJ1-2	few	TGCAGTGCTAGTCCGACAGGCTATGGCTACACCTTC	CSASPTGYGYTF
-	TRBV2	TRBJ2-4	few	TGTGCCAGCACCCCGGTTTTAAGGGGTTTGGACATTCAGTACTTC	CASTPVLRGLDIQYF
-	TRBV29-1	TRBJ1-1	few	TGCAGCGTTGAACCTGTCCGGACTGAAGCTTTCTTT	CSVEPVRTEAFF
TRBD1	TRBV7-9	TRBJ1-1	few	TGTGCCAGCAGTCAAACGACAGGGGCGGGCACTGAAGCTTTCTTT	CASSQTTGAGTEAFF
-	TRBV7-7	TRBJ2-3	-	TGTGCCAGCAGTCAGACTCCGACAGGAAGGGATACGCAGTATTTT	CASSQTPTGRDTQYF
-	TRBV7-2	TRBJ1-2	-	TGTGCCAGCAGCCCCAAGACACTCGGCTACACCTTC	CASSPKTLGYTF
TRBD1	TRBV12-3/TRBV12-4	TRBJ1-4	few	TGTGCCAGCACCAGGACAGGCGTTGACGAAAAACTGTTTTTT	CASTRTGVDEKLFF
-	TRBV25-1	TRBJ2-1	few	TGTGCCAGCAGTGATTTCCAGGGGGGCTCCTACAATGAGCAGTTCTTC	CASSDFQGGSYNEQFF
-	TRBV4-2	TRBJ2-2	-	TGTGCCAGCAGCCAAGATGGGATCAGGGGAAACACCGGGGAGCTGTTTTTT	CASSQDGIRGNTGELFF
-	TRBV20-1	TRBJ1-1	-	TGCAGTGCTAGAGTCTGGGCGTGGGACACTGAAGCTTTCTTT	CSARVWAWDTEAFF
-	TRBV7-9	TRBJ1-4	-	TGTGCCAGCAGCTTGGATGGAGGTCCGAATGAAAAACTGTTTTTT	CASSLDGGPNEKLFF
TRBD1	TRBV7-9	TRBJ2-1	-	TGTGCCAGCAGCTTCGACAGGGGTTTTGGCGATGAGCAGTTCTTC	CASSFDRGFGDEQFF
-	TRBV7-9	TRBJ2-7	-	TGTGCCAGCAGCCCCCCTCTGGGGACAAGACTCTACGAGCAGTACTTC	CASSPPLGTRLYEQYF
-	TRBV10-3	TRBJ2-6	-	TGTGCCATCAGTGGGGGTGACAGTCGGGCCAACGTCCTGACTTTC	CAISGGDSRANVLTF
-	TRBV12-3/TRBV12-4	TRBJ2-3	few	TGTGCCAGCAGTTTGGAAAGACAGGGACTCCTCCGGGATACGCAGTATTTT	CASSLERQGLLRDTQYF
-	TRBV5-1	TRBJ2-7	-	TGCGCCAGCAGCTTCCGCAGGGGAGAGTACGAGCAGTACTTC	CASSFRRGEYEQYF
TRBD1	TRBV9	TRBJ2-7	few	TGTGCCAGCAGCACATCCGGGACAGTCTCCTACGAGCAGTACTTC	CASSTSGTVSYEQYF
TRBD2	TRBV2	TRBJ2-7	few	TGTGCCAGCAGGAGGACTAGCGGGGGTCTCAACGAGCAGTACTTC	CASRRTSGGLNEQYF
TRBD1	TRBV5-5	TRBJ2-7	few	TGTGCCAGCAGCGACAGGGGAGACGGCGAGCAGTACTTC	CASSDRGDGEQYF
TRBD1	TRBV5-1	TRBJ1-6	-	TGCGCCAGCAGCTTGCTTCAGGGGGCTAATTCACCCCTCCACTTT	CASSLLQGANSPLHF
TRBD2	TRBV7-9	TRBJ2-5	-	TGTGCCAGCAGCTTAAGTAGCGGGGGGGCGTCGGGGGAGACCCAGTACTTC	CASSLSSGGASGETQYF
TRBD1	TRBV7-3	TRBJ2-1	few	TGTGCCAGCAGCTATCAGGGGGACTCCTACAATGAGCAGTTCTTC	CASSYQGDSYNEQFF
-	TRBV7-2	TRBJ1-5	-	TGTGCCAGCAGCTTAAATATGGGGTATCAGCCCCAGCATTTT	CASSLNMGYQPQHF
-	TRBV5-1	TRBJ2-3	few	TGCGCCAGCAGAATAGACGTAGCTAGCACAGATACGCAGTATTTT	CASRIDVASTDTQYF
-	TRBV11-2	TRBJ2-2	-	TGTGCCAGCAGCTTAGTTGTTAGCCGGAATCCTACCGGGGAGCTGTTTTTT	CASSLVVSRNPTGELFF
-	TRBV5-1	TRBJ2-1	few	TGCGCCAGCAGCTTGGCCGCGGGGAGGGAGCAGTTCTTC	CASSLAAGREQFF
-	TRBV5-1	TRBJ1-4	-	TGCGCCAGCAGCTTGAGGGGAACAACTAATGAAAAACTGTTTTTT	CASSLRGTTNEKLFF
-	TRBV10-1	TRBJ1-1	-	TGCGCCAGCAGCGGACAGATTACCACTGAAGCTTTCTTT	CASSGQITTEAFF
-	TRBV28	TRBJ1-2	-	TGTGCCAGCAGTACGCCTTCCAGGGGTTACACGTATGGCTACACCTTC	CASSTPSRGYTYGYTF
TRBD2	TRBV7-6	TRBJ2-1	few	TGTGCCAGCAGATTGGAGTGGGGTAGCGGGAGCAAGCAGTTCTTC	CASRLEWGSGSKQFF
-	TRBV4-2	TRBJ2-2	-	TGTGCCAGCAGCCATTCGGGGTCAAACGGGGAGCTGTTTTTT	CASSHSGSNGELFF
TRBD2	TRBV27	TRBJ2-5	-	TGTGCCAGCAGTCAAGCCGGACTAGCGGGGGAAGAGACCCAGTACTTC	CASSQAGLAGEETQYF
TRBD2	TRBV4-2	TRBJ2-7	-	TGTGCCAGCAGCCAAGCGATCCTAGCGGGAGCCGAGCAGTACTTC	CASSQAILAGAEQYF
-	TRBV29-1	TRBJ1-4	few	TGCAGCGTTGAAGGAAATGAAAAACTGTTTTTT	CSVEGNEKLFF
-	TRBV27	TRBJ2-7	few	TGTGCCAGCAGTTTGGGTGGCCAGTACGAGCAGTACTTC	CASSLGGQYEQYF
TRBD1	TRBV4-2	TRBJ2-6	few	TGTGCCAGCAGCCGTAAAGGACAGGGAGATGCAGGGGCCAACGTCCTGACTTTC	CASSRKGQGDAGANVLTF
-	TRBV6-5	TRBJ1-4	-	TGTGCCAGCACCCTTGCAGGGCCGCTGGAAAAACTGTTTTTT	CASTLAGPLEKLFF
-	TRBV20-1	TRBJ1-2	-	TGCAGTGCGAGGGTGTCGCCCTCAAGTGTGGGTGGCTACACCTTC	CSARVSPSSVGGYTF
TRBD2	TRBV7-2	TRBJ2-3	-	TGTGCCAGCAGCTTAGCTGTTAGCGGGACCACAGATACGCAGTATTTT	CASSLAVSGTTDTQYF
TRBD1	TRBV7-6	TRBJ2-7	few	TGTGCCAGCAGCTTAACCGGGACAGGGGACGAGCAGTACTTC	CASSLTGTGDEQYF
TRBD1	TRBV10-3	TRBJ1-2	few	TGTGCCATCAGGGCGCCAAACCGGGACAGGGGTACGGAGGCTAACTATGGCTACACCTTC	CAIRAPNRDRGTEANYGYTF
-	TRBV20-1	TRBJ2-7	-	TGCAGTGTAATAGACGCAGGCCATTCCTACGAGCAGTACTTC	CSVIDAGHSYEQYF
TRBD2	TRBV18	TRBJ2-7	-	TGTGCCAGCTCACAGACAGCGGGAACGGGCTACGAGCAGTACTTC	CASSQTAGTGYEQYF